This entry features one T cell receptor beta chain sequence. Enrolled during active infection, Seattle patients were then followed longitudinally. CDR1 and CDR2 (germline): SGHDN, FVKESK. The CDR3 totals 17 residues. The V and J ends lost 7 bases and 4 bases respectively, with 24 bases between them. Clones were sequenced by immunoSEQ multiplex PCR, and TCRdb holds only the in-frame ones, with some missing. The data show 150,000 to 190,000 clones, approximately 84% seen once. The sample is drawn from a study of blood T cell repertoires in COVID-19. The wider study: Acute and convalescent COVID-19 samples came from the United States, Italy and Spain. PBMCs, B-cell-depleted T cells, or T cells were the source of the cDNA or gDNA that made up the material.

This TCR derives from an older woman with COVID-19, enrolled during active disease. The chain combines TRBV14 with TRBJ2-3, with D maybe TRBD1 (6 bases). Sequenced input: peripheral blood. Here the CDR3 DNA reads TGTGCCAGCACCCACCCCCGGACAGATATGGTAGCAGATACGCAGTATTTT. This translates into CASTHPRTDMVADTQYF.